A single T cell receptor (beta chain) is shown here with its context. Its antigen is not identified. Naive CD8 isolation took CD45RO-negative cells positively selected for CCR7 and excluded terminally differentiated effector memory CD45RA+ cells. This entry is derived from a study of shared clonotypes between healthy human individuals. Generated by immunoSEQ multiplex PCR, the TCRdb table keeps only in-frame clones and is missing some. The sample consists of around 600,000 clones, approximately 95% of them appearing once. Study findings and constraints: Generation probabilities of non-shared clonotypes were lower (relative to those shared by all four donors). The authors sampled blood alone, and tissue repertoires likely differ. Naive subsets typically showed greater estimated richness than memory subsets. The genetic and exposure-history diversity represented was limited by few donors.

Sequencing used naive CD8+ T cells sorted from blood. The TCR sequence derives from a woman in her 30s in good health.

The CDR3 loop reads CASSPTQGTGETQYF. The CDR3 DNA sequence: TGCGCCAGCAGCCCGACACAGGGGACCGGGGAGACCCAGTACTTC. The chain is built from TRBV5-1 and TRBJ2-5; the match to TRBD1 covers 7 bases. The CDR3 contains 15 residues. J lost 5 bases, V lost 4 bases, and 11 bases had no gene match. Germline-derived CDR1 and CDR2 are SGHRS and YFSETQ.